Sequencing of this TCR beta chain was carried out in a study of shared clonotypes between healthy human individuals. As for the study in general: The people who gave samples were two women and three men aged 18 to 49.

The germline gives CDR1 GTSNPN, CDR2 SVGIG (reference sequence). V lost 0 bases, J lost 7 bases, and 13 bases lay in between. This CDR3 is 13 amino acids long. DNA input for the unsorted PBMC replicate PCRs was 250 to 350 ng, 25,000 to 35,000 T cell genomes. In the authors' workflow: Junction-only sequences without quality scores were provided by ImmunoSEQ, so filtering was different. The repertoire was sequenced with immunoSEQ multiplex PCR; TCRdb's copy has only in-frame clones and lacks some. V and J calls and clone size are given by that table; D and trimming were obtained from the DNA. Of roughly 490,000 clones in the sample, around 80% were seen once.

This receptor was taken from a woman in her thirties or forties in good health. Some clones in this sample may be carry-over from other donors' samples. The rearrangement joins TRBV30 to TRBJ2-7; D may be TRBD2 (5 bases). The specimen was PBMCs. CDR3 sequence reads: CAWSVLSTGEQYF. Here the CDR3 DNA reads TGTGCCTGGAGTGTATTGAGTACGGGGGAGCAGTACTTC. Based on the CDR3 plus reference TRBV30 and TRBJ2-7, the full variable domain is SQTIHQWPATLVQPVGSPLSLECTVEGTSNPNLYWYRQAAGRGLQLLFYSVGIGQISSEVPQNLSASRPQDRQFILSSKKLLLSDSGFYLCAWSVLSTGEQYFGPGTRLTVT.